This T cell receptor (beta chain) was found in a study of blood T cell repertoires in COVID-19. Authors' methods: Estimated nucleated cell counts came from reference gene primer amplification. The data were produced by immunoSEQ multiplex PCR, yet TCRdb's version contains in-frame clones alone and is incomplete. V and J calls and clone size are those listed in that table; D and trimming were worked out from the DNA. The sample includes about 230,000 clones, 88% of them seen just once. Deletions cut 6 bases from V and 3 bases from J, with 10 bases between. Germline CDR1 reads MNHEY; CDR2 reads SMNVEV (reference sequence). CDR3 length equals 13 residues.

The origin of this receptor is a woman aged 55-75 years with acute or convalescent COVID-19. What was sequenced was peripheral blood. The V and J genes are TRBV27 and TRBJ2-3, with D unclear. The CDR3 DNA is TGTGCCAGCAGGCAAATAACTACAGATACGCAGTATTTT. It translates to CASRQITTDTQYF.